The rows below give T cell receptor beta chains drawn from one sample of a study of T cell responses to AZD1222 COVID-19 vaccine. Data came from immunoSEQ multiplex PCR; TCRdb stores just in-frame clones and leaves some out. The table has 100,000 to 150,000 clones, more than 80% seen once; the top ten hold 3.5% to 5%. The sample was peripheral blood, taken on day 0 of AZD1222 vaccination. Receptors originate from an adult in good health. Both conserved end residues are part of each CDR3. The D gene is left open where the match is weak.

D: TRBD2
V: TRBV19
J: TRBJ2-1
CDR3: CASSIREGTSGNEQFF

D: TRBD1
V: TRBV19
J: TRBJ1-5
CDR3: CASSIVPGGTAQHF

D: NA
V: TRBV5-1
J: TRBJ1-4
CDR3: CASSLDGATNEKLFF

D: NA
V: TRBV6-5
J: TRBJ1-1
CDR3: CASRMVPGFGEAFF

D: TRBD1
V: TRBV2
J: TRBJ2-2
CDR3: CASRDRETGELFF

D: TRBD1
V: TRBV19
J: TRBJ2-6
CDR3: CASTPTGGSSGANVLTF

D: NA
V: TRBV4-2
J: TRBJ2-7
CDR3: CASSQGGTYEQYF

D: NA
V: TRBV9
J: TRBJ2-6
CDR3: CASSVAWFGDSGANVLTF

D: NA
V: TRBV5-6
J: TRBJ1-1
CDR3: CASSWYVGGVNTEAFF

D: TRBD1
V: TRBV12-5
J: TRBJ2-1
CDR3: CASGRDRVVDEQFF

D: TRBD1
V: TRBV7-9
J: TRBJ2-7
CDR3: CASSFSLNRDSPYF

D: NA
V: TRBV18
J: TRBJ1-1
CDR3: CASSYRVSGAFF

D: TRBD1
V: TRBV19
J: TRBJ2-7
CDR3: CASSKQGGEQYF

D: TRBD2
V: TRBV19
J: TRBJ2-5
CDR3: CASSYDSSGETQYF

D: TRBD1
V: TRBV24-1
J: TRBJ2-5
CDR3: CATSDFSGGLRETQYF

D: NA
V: TRBV27
J: TRBJ1-1
CDR3: CASSTGTRAPEAFF

D: NA
V: TRBV4-1
J: TRBJ2-3
CDR3: CASSQDGRADTQYF

D: TRBD2
V: TRBV6-2/TRBV6-3
J: TRBJ2-3
CDR3: CASSRLAGGLDTQYF